One sample yielded the 23 T cell receptor beta chains listed below, sequenced in a study of blood T cell repertoires in COVID-19. Profiled with immunoSEQ multiplex PCR; TCRdb holds only in-frame clones, not every one. Of 250,000 to 300,000 clones in the sample, about 88% were seen once. Sequencing input: peripheral blood. These receptors were taken from a woman in her 30s with COVID-19, enrolled during active disease.

This clone has just a few counts. V and J are TRBV30 and TRBJ1-6; D perhaps matches TRBD1 (6 bases). The CDR3 is 15 amino acids. Germline CDR1 GTSNPN, CDR2 SVGIG (reference sequence). The V end was cut by 5 bases, the J end by 4 bases, with 15 bases between. In DNA, the CDR3 is TGTGCCTGGGGTACAGGGTTCGCGTATAATTCACCCCTCCACTTT. Its protein is CAWGTGFAYNSPLHF.

The chain is built from TRBV28 and TRBJ1-2, with no clear D. V gave up 3 bases and J gave up 4 bases, with 9 bases separating them. The CDR3 has 13 residues. Germline lookup yields CDR1 MDHEN and CDR2 SYDVKM. In DNA, the CDR3 is TGTGCCAGCAGTTTCTCCAGGTCCTATGGCTACACCTTC. This encodes CASSFSRSYGYTF.

The rearrangement links TRBV3-1 (or the pseudogene TRBV3-2) to TRBJ1-4, with TRBD1 as a possible D gene (5 bases). This CDR3 comprises 14 residues. Germline V gene sequence: CDR1 LGHDT, CDR2 YNNKEL (reference sequence). Trimming removed 4 bases at V and 5 bases at J, with 11 bases between. DNA of the CDR3: TGTGCCAGCAGCCGGGGGGGAATAAATGAAAAACTGTTTTTT. It translates to CASSRGGINEKLFF.

This clone was seen a handful of times. The J gene is TRBJ2-7, the V gene TRBV6-2 or TRBV6-3, with TRBD1 matching 7 bases. V was clipped by 5 bases and J by 5 bases; unmatched bases: 18. CDR3 size: 17 residues. Germline V lookup: CDR1 MNHEY, CDR2 SVGEGT. As DNA, the CDR3 is TGTGCCAGCAGTCCGATAGTGGGACAGAGTCTAGCCAACGAGCAGTACTTC. This codes for CASSPIVGQSLANEQYF.

The DNA of the CDR3 is TGTGCCACCAGCAGAGACCGGCAGGGATGGGGTAATGAGCAGTTCTTC. This sequence encodes CATSRDRQGWGNEQFF. The chain joins TRBV15 to TRBJ2-1; possible D gene TRBD1, 5 bases. The CDR3 runs 16 residues. Germline lookup yields CDR1 LNHNV and CDR2 YYDKDF (reference sequence). V was shortened by 0 bases and J by 7 bases, with 16 bases between the two germline ends.

This clone was counted a few times. This rearrangement joins TRBV9 to TRBJ2-7, with TRBD2 matching 9 bases. V was pared by 0 bases and J by 3 bases, with 4 bases of the junction left unmatched. CDR3 length: 15 amino acids. Germline V CDR1 and CDR2: SGDLS, YYNGEE. This CDR3 reads CASSVGGLAGYEQYF. For the CDR3, the DNA is TGTGCCAGCAGCGTAGGGGGACTAGCAGGCTACGAGCAGTACTTC.

The chain carries TRBV11-2 and TRBJ2-7; D may be TRBD2 (6 bases). Germline V lookup: CDR1 SGHAT, CDR2 FQNNGV. V was cut by 8 bases and J by 2 bases, with 7 bases left in between. The CDR3 runs 11 residues. The CDR3 protein is CASGRTYEQYF. For the CDR3, the DNA is TGTGCCAGCGGGAGGACCTACGAGCAGTACTTC.

This chain connects TRBV30 to TRBJ1-1; D is ambiguous. The ends were cut back, 5 bases at V and 5 bases at J, with 9 bases in the middle. This CDR3 has 11 residues. Germline values: CDR1 GTSNPN, CDR2 SVGIG (reference sequence). The CDR3 nucleotides are TGTGCCTGGGCCCGGGAGACTGAAGCTTTCTTT. Protein product: CAWARETEAFF.

This chain links TRBV5-1 with TRBJ2-7; D unclear. From germline, CDR1 is SGHRS and CDR2 YFSETQ. The CDR3 is 14 amino acids. The V end was cut by 0 bases, the J end by 4 bases, with 11 bases between. The CDR3 loop is CASSLAARQYEQYF. As DNA, the CDR3 is TGCGCCAGCAGCTTGGCCGCGAGGCAGTACGAGCAGTACTTC.

The chain recombines TRBV7-2 with TRBJ1-2, with D possibly being TRBD1 (5 bases). Germline V lookup: CDR1 SGHTA, CDR2 FQGNSA. Trimming stripped 5 bases from V and 8 bases from J, with 15 bases between. The CDR3 has 13 residues. The CDR3 region has the DNA TGTGCCAGCAGCCCTAGGAGGGGTGGCGGCTACACCTTC. This translates into CASSPRRGGGYTF.

The chain couples TRBV10-2 to TRBJ2-1, with D unclear. This CDR3 comprises 14 residues. Germline values: CDR1 WSHSY, CDR2 SAAADI. The V end lost 7 bases, the J end lost 6 bases, and 16 bases lay between the germline ends. For the CDR3, the DNA is TGCGCCAGCACCTCGTATGTAATTAGCAATGAGCAGTTCTTC. Protein: CASTSYVISNEQFF.

This chain connects TRBV5-1 to TRBJ1-3, with TRBD1 matching 11 bases. Germline CDR1 reads SGHRS; CDR2 reads YFSETQ. With V trimmed by 2 bases and J by 2 bases, 15 bases remained unmatched. This CDR3 spans 20 amino acids. The CDR3 spells CASSFFHGTGTGGTGNTIYF. CDR3 coding DNA: TGCGCCAGCAGCTTTTTCCATGGTACCGGGACAGGGGGAACTGGAAACACCATATATTTT.

V usage is TRBV9 and J usage is TRBJ2-1, with 9 bases lining up with TRBD2. Germline V gives CDR1 SGDLS, CDR2 YYNGEE. J was trimmed by 7 bases and V by 0 bases; bases with no gene match: 5. This CDR3 region has 15 residues. CDR3 bases: TGTGCCAGCAGCGTAGGTAGCGGGAGTGCAAATGAGCAGTTCTTC. Amino acids: CASSVGSGSANEQFF.

The CDR3 loop reads CASSGRLQGFYTF. CDR3 DNA: TGTGCCAGCAGTGGACGTCTTCAGGGGTTCTACACCTTC. The chain combines TRBV28 with TRBJ1-2; a possible D gene is TRBD1 (6 bases). The CDR3 is made up of 13 amino acids. The ends were cut back, 5 bases at V and 10 bases at J, with 17 bases in the middle. Germline V gene data show CDR1 as MDHEN and CDR2 as SYDVKM.

V usage is TRBV21-1 and J usage is TRBJ1-2; TRBD1, as called in the table, went unchecked against the DNA. TRBV21-1 is termed a pseudogene. The CDR3 loop spans 14 amino acids. CDR3 amino acids: CASSKVYRVGGYTF. The CDR3 DNA follows: TGTGCCAGCAGCAAAGTCTACAGGGTGGGTGGCTACACCTTC.

Regarding this clone: The same CDR3 is also encoded by other DNA sequences in this sample. This chain connects TRBV7-2 to TRBJ1-5, with D perhaps TRBD1 (6 bases). V lost 5 bases and J 4 bases, leaving 9 bases between the germline ends. This CDR3 spans 13 amino acids. Germline-derived CDR1 and CDR2 are SGHTA and FQGNSA. CDR3 coding DNA: TGTGCCAGCAGCCCTCAGGGGAATCAGCCCCAGCATTTT. Amino acids: CASSPQGNQPQHF.

In this sample, this clone turned up a few times. The chain links TRBV28 to TRBJ2-7, with TRBD2 as a possible D gene (5 bases). CDR3 length equals 15 residues. CDR1 and CDR2 from the germline V gene are MDHEN and SYDVKM. V lost 7 bases to trimming and J lost 0 bases, with 16 bases between them. CDR3 DNA: TGTGCCAGCAACCCTATAGCGAAGAGCTCCTACGAGCAGTACTTC. Amino acids: CASNPIAKSSYEQYF.

The chain joins TRBV5-1 to TRBJ1-1; 9 nucleotides agree with TRBD1. Germline values: CDR1 SGHRS, CDR2 YFSETQ. V gave up 3 bases and J gave up 4 bases; unmatched junction bases: 10. This CDR3 comprises 16 residues. The CDR3 sequence: CASSWDREGSSTEAFF. The CDR3 region has the DNA TGCGCCAGCAGCTGGGACAGGGAGGGTTCGAGCACTGAAGCTTTCTTT.

The chain employs TRBV4-3 and TRBJ2-7; 11 bases are a match to TRBD1. The V gene end was trimmed by 4 bases and the J gene end by 6 bases; junction bases not matched to a gene: 2. This CDR3 is built from 13 residues. Germline loops: CDR1 LGHNA, CDR2 YSLEER. CDR3 region: CASSRGQGAEQYF. CDR3 DNA: TGCGCCAGCAGCCGCGGACAGGGGGCCGAGCAGTACTTC.

V usage is TRBV9 and J usage is TRBJ2-3, with TRBD2 identical over 10 bases. CDR3 length equals 15 residues. Germline trimming cut 4 bases from V and 2 bases from J; bases unmatched to any gene: 4. CDR1 and CDR2 from the germline V gene are SGDLS and YYNGEE. In nucleotides, the CDR3 is TGTGCCAGCAGCACTCTAGCGGGAGTCACAGATACGCAGTATTTT. This encodes CASSTLAGVTDTQYF.

The chain combines TRBV18 with TRBJ2-6; D remains ambiguous. Germline CDR1 and CDR2: KGHSH and LQKENI. V lost 4 bases, J lost 0 bases, and 10 bases lay in between. The CDR3 runs 16 residues. The CDR3 is CASSRASGSGANVLTF. The CDR3 bases are TGTGCCAGCTCACGGGCATCTGGCTCTGGGGCCAACGTCCTGACTTTC.

The rearrangement uses TRBV19 and TRBJ2-7; D remains unclear. The germline V and J ends were trimmed by 3 bases and 4 bases, with 7 bases remaining between them. The CDR3 loop spans 12 amino acids. In germline, CDR1 is LNHDA, CDR2 SQIVND (reference sequence). CDR3 bases: TGTGCCAGTAGTATTGTTCTTTACGAGCAGTACTTC. Its protein product is CASSIVLYEQYF.

This clone turned up a few times. The sample holds other DNA sequences that translate to the same CDR3. The chain is built from TRBV9 and TRBJ1-5; 11 bases line up with TRBD1. V lost 4 bases to trimming and J lost 4 bases; unmatched junction nucleotides: 4. Germline CDR1 SGDLS, CDR2 YYNGEE. CDR3 length: 15 amino acids. The CDR3 loop reads CASSPGTGGNQPQHF. CDR3 DNA sequence: TGTGCCAGCAGCCCCGGGACAGGGGGGAATCAGCCCCAGCATTTT. Full variable domain (rest looked up from reference TRBV9 and TRBJ1-5): DSGVTQTPKHLITATGQRVTLRCSPRSGDLSVYWYQQSLDQGLQFLIQYYNGEERAKGNILERFSAQQFPDLHSELNLSSLELGDSALYFCASSPGTGGNQPQHFGDGTRLSIL.